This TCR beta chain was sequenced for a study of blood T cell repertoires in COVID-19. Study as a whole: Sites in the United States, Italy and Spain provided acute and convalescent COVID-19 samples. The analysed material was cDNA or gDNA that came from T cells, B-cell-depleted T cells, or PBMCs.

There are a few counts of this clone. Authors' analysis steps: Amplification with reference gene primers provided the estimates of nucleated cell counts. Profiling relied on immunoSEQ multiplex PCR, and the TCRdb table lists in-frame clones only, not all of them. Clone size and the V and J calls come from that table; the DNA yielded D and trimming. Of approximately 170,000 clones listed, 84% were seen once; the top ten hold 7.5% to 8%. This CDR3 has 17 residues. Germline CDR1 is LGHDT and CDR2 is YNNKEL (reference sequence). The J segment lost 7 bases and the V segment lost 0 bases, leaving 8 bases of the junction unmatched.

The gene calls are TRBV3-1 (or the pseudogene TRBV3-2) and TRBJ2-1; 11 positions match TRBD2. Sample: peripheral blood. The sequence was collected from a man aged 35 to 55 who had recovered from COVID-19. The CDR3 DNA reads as TGTGCCAGCAGCCAAGAATTCCTAGCGGGGGGCGCGAATGAGCAGTTCTTC. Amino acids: CASSQEFLAGGANEQFF.